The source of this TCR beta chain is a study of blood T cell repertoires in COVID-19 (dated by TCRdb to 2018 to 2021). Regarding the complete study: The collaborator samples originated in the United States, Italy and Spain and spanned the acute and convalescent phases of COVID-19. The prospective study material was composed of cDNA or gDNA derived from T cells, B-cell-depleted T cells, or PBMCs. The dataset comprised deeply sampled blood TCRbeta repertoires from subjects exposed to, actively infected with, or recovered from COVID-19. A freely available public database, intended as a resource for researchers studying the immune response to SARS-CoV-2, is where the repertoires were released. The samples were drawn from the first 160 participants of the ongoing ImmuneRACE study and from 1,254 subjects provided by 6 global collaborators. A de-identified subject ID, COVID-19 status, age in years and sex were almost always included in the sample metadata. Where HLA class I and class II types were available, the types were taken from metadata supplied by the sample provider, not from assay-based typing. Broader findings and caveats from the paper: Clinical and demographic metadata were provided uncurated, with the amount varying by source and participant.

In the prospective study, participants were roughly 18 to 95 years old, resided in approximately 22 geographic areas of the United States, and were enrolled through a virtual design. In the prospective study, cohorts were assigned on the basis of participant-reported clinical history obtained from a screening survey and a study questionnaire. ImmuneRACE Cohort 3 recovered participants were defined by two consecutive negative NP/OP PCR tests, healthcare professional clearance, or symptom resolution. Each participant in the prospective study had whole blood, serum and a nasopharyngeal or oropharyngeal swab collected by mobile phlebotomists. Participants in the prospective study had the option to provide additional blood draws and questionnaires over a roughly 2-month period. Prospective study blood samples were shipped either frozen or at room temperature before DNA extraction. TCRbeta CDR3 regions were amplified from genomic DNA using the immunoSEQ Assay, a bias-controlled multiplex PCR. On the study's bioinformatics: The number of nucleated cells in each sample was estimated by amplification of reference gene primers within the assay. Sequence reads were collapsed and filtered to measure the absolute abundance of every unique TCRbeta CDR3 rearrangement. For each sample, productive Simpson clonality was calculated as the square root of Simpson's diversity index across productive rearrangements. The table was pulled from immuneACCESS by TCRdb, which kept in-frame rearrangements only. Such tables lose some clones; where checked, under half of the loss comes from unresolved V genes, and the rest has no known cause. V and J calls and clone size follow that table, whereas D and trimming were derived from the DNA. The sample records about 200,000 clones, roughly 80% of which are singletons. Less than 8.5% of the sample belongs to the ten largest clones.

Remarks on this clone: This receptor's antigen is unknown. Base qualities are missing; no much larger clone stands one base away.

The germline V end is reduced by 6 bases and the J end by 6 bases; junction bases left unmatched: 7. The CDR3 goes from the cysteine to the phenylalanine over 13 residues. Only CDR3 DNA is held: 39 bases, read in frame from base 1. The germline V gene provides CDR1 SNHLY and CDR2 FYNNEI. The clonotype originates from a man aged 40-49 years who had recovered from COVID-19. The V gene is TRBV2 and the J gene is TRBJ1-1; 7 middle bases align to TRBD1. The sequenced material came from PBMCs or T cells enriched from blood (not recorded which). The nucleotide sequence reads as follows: TGTGCCAGCAGCCTCTGGACAGGTTCTGAAGCTTTCTTT. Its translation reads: CASSLWTGSEAFF.